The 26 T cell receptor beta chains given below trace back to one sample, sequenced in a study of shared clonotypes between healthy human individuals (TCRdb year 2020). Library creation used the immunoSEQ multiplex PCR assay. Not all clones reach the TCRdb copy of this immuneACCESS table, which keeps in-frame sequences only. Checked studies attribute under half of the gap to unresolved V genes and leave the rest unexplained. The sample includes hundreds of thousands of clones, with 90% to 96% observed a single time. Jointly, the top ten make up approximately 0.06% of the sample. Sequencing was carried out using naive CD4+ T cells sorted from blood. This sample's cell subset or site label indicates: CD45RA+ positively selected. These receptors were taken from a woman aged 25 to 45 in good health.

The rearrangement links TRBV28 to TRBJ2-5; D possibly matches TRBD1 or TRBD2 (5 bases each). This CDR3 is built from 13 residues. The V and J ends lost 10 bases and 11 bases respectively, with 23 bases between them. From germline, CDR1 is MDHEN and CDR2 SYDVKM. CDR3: CATADRVRGEQYF. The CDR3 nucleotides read TGTGCCACCGCCGACCGGGTAAGAGGGGAGCAGTACTTC.

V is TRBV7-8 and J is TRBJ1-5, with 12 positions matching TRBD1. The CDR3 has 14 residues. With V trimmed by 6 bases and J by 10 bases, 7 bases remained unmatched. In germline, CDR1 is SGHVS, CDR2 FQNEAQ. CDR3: CASSARDRGRPQHF. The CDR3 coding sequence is TGTGCCAGCAGTGCCCGGGACAGGGGGCGCCCCCAGCATTTT.

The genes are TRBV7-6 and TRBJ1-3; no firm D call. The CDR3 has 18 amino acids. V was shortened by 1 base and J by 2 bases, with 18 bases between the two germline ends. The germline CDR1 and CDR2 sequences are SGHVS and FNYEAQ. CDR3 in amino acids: CASSLGSVGVSAGNTIYF. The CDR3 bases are TGTGCCAGCAGCTTAGGTTCCGTCGGGGTATCTGCTGGAAACACCATATATTTT. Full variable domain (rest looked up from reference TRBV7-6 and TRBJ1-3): GAGVSQSPRYKVTKRGQDVALRCDPISGHVSLYWYRQALGQGPEFLTYFNYEAQQDKSGLPNDRFSAERPEGSISTLTIQRTEQRDSAMYRCASSLGSVGVSAGNTIYFGEGSWLTVV.

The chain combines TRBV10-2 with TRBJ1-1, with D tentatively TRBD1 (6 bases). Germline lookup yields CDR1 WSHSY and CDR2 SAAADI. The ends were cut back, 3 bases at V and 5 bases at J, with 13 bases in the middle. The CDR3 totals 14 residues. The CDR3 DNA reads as TGCGCCAGCAGTGAAAAACAGGGTTGGACTGAAGCTTTCTTT. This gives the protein CASSEKQGWTEAFF.

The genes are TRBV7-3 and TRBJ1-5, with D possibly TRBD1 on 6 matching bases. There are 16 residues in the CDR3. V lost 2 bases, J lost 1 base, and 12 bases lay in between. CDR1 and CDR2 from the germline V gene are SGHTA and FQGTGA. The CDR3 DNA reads TGTGCCAGCAGCTTAGGTCGGACAGCAAGCAATCAGCCCCAGCATTTT. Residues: CASSLGRTASNQPQHF.

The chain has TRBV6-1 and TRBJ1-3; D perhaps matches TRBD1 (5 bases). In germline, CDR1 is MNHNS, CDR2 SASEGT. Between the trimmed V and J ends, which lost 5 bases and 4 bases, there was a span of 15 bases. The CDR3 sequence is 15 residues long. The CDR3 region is CASSPTRGGGNTIYF. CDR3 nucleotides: TGTGCCAGCAGTCCTACGAGGGGCGGAGGAAACACCATATATTTT.

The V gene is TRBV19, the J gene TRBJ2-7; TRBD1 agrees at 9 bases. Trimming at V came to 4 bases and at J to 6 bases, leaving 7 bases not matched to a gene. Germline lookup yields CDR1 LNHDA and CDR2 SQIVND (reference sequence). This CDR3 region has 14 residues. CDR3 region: CASSTRDRDSEQYF. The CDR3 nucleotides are TGTGCCAGTAGTACCCGGGACAGGGATTCCGAGCAGTACTTC.

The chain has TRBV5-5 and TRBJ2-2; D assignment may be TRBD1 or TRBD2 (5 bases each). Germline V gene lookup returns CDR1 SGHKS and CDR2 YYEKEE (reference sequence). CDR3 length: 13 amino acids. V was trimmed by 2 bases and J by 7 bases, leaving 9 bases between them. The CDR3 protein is CASSFRDGGELFF. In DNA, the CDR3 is TGTGCCAGCAGCTTTCGGGACGGCGGGGAGCTGTTTTTT.

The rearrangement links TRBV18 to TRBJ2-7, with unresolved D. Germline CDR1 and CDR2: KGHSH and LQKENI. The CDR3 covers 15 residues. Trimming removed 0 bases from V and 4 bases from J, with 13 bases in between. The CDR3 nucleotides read TGTGCCAGCTCACCACCCTCAGGAGCCATATACGAGCAGTACTTC. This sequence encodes CASSPPSGAIYEQYF.

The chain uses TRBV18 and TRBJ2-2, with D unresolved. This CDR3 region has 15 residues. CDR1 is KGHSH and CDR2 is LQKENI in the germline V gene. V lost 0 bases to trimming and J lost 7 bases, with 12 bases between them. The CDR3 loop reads CASSPPQEKNGELFF. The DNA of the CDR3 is TGTGCCAGCTCACCACCCCAGGAAAAGAACGGGGAGCTGTTTTTT.

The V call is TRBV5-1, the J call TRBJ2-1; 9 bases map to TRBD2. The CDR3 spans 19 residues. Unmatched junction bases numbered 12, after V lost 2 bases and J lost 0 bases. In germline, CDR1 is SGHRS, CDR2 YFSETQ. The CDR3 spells CASSFPAGGPTSSYNEQFF. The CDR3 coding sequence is TGCGCCAGCAGCTTTCCGGCGGGAGGGCCGACTAGCTCCTACAATGAGCAGTTCTTC.

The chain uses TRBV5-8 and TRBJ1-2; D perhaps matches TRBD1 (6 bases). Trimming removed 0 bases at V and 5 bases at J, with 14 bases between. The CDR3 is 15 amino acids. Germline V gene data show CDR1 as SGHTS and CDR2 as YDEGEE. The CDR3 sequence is CASSLGLTQGYGYTF. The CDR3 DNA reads TGTGCCAGCAGCTTGGGTCTTACCCAGGGGTATGGCTACACCTTC.

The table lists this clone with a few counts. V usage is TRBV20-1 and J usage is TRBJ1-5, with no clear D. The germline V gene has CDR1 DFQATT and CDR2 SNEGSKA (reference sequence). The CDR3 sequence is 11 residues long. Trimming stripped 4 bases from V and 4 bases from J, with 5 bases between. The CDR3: CSAKGNQPQHF. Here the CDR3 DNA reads TGCAGTGCTAAAGGGAATCAGCCCCAGCATTTT.

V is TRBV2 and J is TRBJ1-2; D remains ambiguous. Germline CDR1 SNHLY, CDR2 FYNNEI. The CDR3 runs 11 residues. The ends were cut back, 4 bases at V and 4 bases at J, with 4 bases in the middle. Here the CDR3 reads CASSVVYGYTF. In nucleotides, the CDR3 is TGTGCCAGCAGTGTGGTCTATGGCTACACCTTC.

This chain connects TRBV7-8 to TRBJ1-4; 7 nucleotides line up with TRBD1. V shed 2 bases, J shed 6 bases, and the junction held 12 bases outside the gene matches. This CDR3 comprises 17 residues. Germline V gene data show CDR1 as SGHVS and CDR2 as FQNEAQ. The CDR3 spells CASSLTKPGQRYEKLFF. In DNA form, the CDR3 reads TGTGCCAGCAGCTTAACGAAACCGGGACAGCGGTATGAAAAACTGTTTTTT.

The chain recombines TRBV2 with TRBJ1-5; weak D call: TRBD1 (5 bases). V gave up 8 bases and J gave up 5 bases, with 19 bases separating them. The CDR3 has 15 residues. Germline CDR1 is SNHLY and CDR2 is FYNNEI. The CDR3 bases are TGTGCCAGCGCCGGGGGGGTCGGCCGTCATCAGCCCCAGCATTTT. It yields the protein CASAGGVGRHQPQHF.

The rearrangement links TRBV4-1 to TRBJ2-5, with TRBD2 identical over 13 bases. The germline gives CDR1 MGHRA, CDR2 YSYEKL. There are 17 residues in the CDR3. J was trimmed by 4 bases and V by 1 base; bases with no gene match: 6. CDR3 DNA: TGCGCCAGCAGCCAAGGACTAGCGGGAGGTAGATTAGAGACCCAGTACTTC. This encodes CASSQGLAGGRLETQYF.

CDR3 bases: TGTGCCATCAGTGAACAGGGTCCTGGGGCCAACGTCCTGACTTTC. Its protein product is CAISEQGPGANVLTF. V and J are TRBV10-3 and TRBJ2-6; D may be TRBD1 (6 bases). The germline V gene encodes CDR1 ENHRY and CDR2 SYGVKD. V was shortened by 3 bases and J by 2 bases, with 8 bases between the two germline ends. This CDR3 has 15 residues.

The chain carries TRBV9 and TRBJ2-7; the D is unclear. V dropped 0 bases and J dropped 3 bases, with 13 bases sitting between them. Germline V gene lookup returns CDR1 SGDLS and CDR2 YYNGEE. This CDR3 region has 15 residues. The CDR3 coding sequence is TGTGCCAGCAGCGTAGGGCATCTCGTTAGCTACGAGCAGTACTTC. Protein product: CASSVGHLVSYEQYF. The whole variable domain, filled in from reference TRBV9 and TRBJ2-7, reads DSGVTQTPKHLITATGQRVTLRCSPRSGDLSVYWYQQSLDQGLQFLIQYYNGEERAKGNILERFSAQQFPDLHSELNLSSLELGDSALYFCASSVGHLVSYEQYFGPGTRLTVT.

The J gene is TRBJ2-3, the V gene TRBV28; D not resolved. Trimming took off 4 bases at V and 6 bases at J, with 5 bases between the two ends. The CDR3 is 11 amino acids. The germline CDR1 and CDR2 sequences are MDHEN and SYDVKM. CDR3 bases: TGTGCCAGCAGTTCGAGGGATACGCAGTATTTT. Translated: CASSSRDTQYF.

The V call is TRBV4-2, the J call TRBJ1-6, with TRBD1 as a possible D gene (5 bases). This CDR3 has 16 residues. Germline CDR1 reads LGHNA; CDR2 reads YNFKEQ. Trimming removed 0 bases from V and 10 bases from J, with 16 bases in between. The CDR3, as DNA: TGTGCCAGCAGCCAAGAAGGTGGCAGGGCAGGATCACCCCTCCACTTT. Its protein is CASSQEGGRAGSPLHF.

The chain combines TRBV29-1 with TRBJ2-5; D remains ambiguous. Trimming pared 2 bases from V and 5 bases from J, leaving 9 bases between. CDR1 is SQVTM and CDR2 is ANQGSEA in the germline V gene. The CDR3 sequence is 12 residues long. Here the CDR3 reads CSVERVGETQYF. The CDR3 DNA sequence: TGCAGCGTTGAAAGGGTTGGGGAGACCCAGTACTTC.

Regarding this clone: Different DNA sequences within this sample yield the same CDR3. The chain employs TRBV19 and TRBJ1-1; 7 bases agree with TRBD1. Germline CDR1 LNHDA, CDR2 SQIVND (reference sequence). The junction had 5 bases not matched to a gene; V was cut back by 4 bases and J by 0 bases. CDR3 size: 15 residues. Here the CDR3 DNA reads TGTGCCAGTAGTAGCACAGGGGCTATGAACACTGAAGCTTTCTTT. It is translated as CASSSTGAMNTEAFF. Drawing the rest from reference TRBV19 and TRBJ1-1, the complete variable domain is DGGITQSPKYLFRKEGQNVTLSCEQNLNHDAMYWYRQDPGQGLRLIYYSQIVNDFQKGDIAEGYSVSREKKESFPLTVTSAQKNPTAFYLCASSSTGAMNTEAFFGQGTRLTVV.

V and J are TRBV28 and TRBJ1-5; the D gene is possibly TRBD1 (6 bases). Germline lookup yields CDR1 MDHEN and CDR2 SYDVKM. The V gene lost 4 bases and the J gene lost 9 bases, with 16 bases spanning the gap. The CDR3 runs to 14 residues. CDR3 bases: TGTGCCAGCAGTTGGGTGGCAGGGGCAGGGCCCCAGCATTTT. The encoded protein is CASSWVAGAGPQHF. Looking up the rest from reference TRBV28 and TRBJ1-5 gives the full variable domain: DVKVTQSSRYLVKRTGEKVFLECVQDMDHENMFWYRQDPGLGLRLIYFSYDVKMKEKGDIPEGYSVSREKKERFSLILESASTNQTSMYLCASSWVAGAGPQHFGDGTRLSIL.

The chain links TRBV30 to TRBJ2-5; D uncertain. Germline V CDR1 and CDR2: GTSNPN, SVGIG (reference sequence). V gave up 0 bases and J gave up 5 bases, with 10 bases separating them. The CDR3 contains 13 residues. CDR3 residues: CAWSVFFGETQYF. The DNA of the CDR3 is TGTGCCTGGAGTGTGTTTTTCGGGGAGACCCAGTACTTC.

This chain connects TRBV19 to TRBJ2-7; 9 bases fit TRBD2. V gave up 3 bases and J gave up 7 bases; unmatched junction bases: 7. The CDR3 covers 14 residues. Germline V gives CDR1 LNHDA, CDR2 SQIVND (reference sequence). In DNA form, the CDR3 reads TGTGCCAGTAGTATGGGACTAGCCAGCGGGGAGCAGTACTTC. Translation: CASSMGLASGEQYF.